The source of this TCR beta chain is a study of T-cell reconstitution after alpha-beta-depleted transplantation in children. V was clipped by 5 bases and J by 6 bases, with 19 bases between them. Germline V gene data show CDR1 as SEHNR and CDR2 as FQNEAQ (reference sequence). CDR3 length: 15 amino acids. Preparing the TCRbeta library involved the use of unique molecular identifiers. Each CDR3 protein is one row after TCRdb ran MiXCR on the PCR reads. The repertoire holds a few hundred thousand distinct CDR3 sequences, with 10% to 13% as singletons. This chain connects TRBV7-9 to TRBJ1-2; TRBD1 might be the D (5 bases). The sequence was collected from a human donor who donated a stem cell graft to a child with acute lymphoblastic leukemia. Sequenced material: PBMCs from the stem cell graft donor, taken from the stem cell graft. CDR3 DNA sequence: TGTGCCAGCAGCGAGACGGGGCCCCAAGGGAATGGCTACACCTTC. Translating it yields CASSETGPQGNGYTF.